These T cell receptor beta chains were read from a single sample in a study of monozygotic twins with cystic fibrosis. Sequenced by immunoSEQ multiplex PCR; TCRdb stores in-frame clones only, minus some. The repertoire holds some 33,000 clones, over 80% seen once, with roughly 0.2% in the top ten. Material for sequencing was blood. The receptors were sampled from a boy younger than 10 with cystic fibrosis. Both conserved end residues are part of each CDR3. The order of the fields is J gene, D gene, clone size, V gene, CDR3 protein, CDR3 DNA. The D gene is left open where the match is weak. The listing skips clone size in some rows; elsewhere it reads once, few, many or a size class.

j_gene: TRBJ2-3
d_gene: TRBD1
abundance: once
v_gene: TRBV7-2
CDR3aa: CASRRRQGALQDTQYF
CDR3nt: TGTGCCAGCAGGAGAAGACAGGGGGCCCTCCAAGATACGCAGTATTTT

j_gene: TRBJ2-3
d_gene: NA
abundance: NA
v_gene: TRBV9
CDR3aa: CASSVETGEGTDTQYF
CDR3nt: TGTGCCAGCAGCGTAGAAACAGGGGAGGGCACAGATACGCAGTATTTT

j_gene: TRBJ1-5
d_gene: NA
abundance: NA
v_gene: TRBV27
CDR3aa: CASRGGTYSNQPQHF
CDR3nt: TGTGCCAGCAGAGGGGGAACGTATAGCAATCAGCCCCAGCATTTT

j_gene: TRBJ2-1
d_gene: TRBD2
abundance: NA
v_gene: TRBV27
CDR3aa: CASSLSGGYYNEQFF
CDR3nt: TGTGCCAGCAGTTTAAGCGGGGGGTACTACAATGAGCAGTTCTTC

j_gene: TRBJ1-1
d_gene: TRBD1
abundance: NA
v_gene: TRBV19
CDR3aa: CASSIGGQGNTEAFF
CDR3nt: TGTGCCAGTAGTATAGGTGGACAGGGGAACACTGAAGCTTTCTTT

j_gene: TRBJ1-1
d_gene: NA
abundance: NA
v_gene: TRBV6-6
CDR3aa: CASSYSRTVNTEAFF
CDR3nt: TGTGCCAGCAGTTACTCTAGGACGGTGAACACTGAAGCTTTCTTT

j_gene: TRBJ1-1
d_gene: NA
abundance: once
v_gene: TRBV18
CDR3aa: CASSPDSGAEAFF
CDR3nt: TGTGCCAGCTCACCAGACAGTGGGGCTGAAGCTTTCTTT

j_gene: TRBJ1-1
d_gene: NA
abundance: NA
v_gene: TRBV14
CDR3aa: CASSQGPINTEAFF
CDR3nt: TGTGCCAGCAGCCAAGGACCTATCAACACTGAAGCTTTCTTT

j_gene: TRBJ1-2
d_gene: NA
abundance: NA
v_gene: TRBV25-1
CDR3aa: CASTKLGATSDGYTF
CDR3nt: TGTGCCAGCACTAAACTGGGGGCCACAAGTGATGGCTACACCTTC

j_gene: TRBJ2-3
d_gene: NA
abundance: NA
v_gene: TRBV7-3
CDR3aa: CASREGSTDTQYF
CDR3nt: TGTGCCAGCAGGGAGGGAAGCACAGATACGCAGTATTTT

j_gene: TRBJ1-1
d_gene: NA
abundance: NA
v_gene: TRBV6-6
CDR3aa: CASSLLTADTEAFF
CDR3nt: TGTGCCAGCAGTCTTTTGACAGCCGACACTGAAGCTTTCTTT

j_gene: TRBJ1-1
d_gene: NA
abundance: NA
v_gene: TRBV4-2
CDR3aa: CASSHDKLTGYTEAFF
CDR3nt: TGTGCCAGCAGCCACGACAAGCTCACCGGGTACACTGAAGCTTTCTTT

j_gene: TRBJ2-5
d_gene: NA
abundance: NA
v_gene: TRBV5-4
CDR3aa: CASSFGRDRKETQYF
CDR3nt: TGTGCCAGCAGCTTTGGGCGGGACCGAAAAGAGACCCAGTACTTC

j_gene: TRBJ2-1
d_gene: NA
abundance: NA
v_gene: TRBV4-3
CDR3aa: CASSPVRGSSYNEQFF
CDR3nt: TGCGCCAGCAGCCCCGTACGGGGGTCCTCCTACAATGAGCAGTTCTTC

j_gene: TRBJ1-1
d_gene: NA
abundance: NA
v_gene: TRBV5-6
CDR3aa: CASSLVRTNTEAFF
CDR3nt: TGTGCCAGCAGCTTGGTACGGACGAACACTGAAGCTTTCTTT

j_gene: TRBJ1-1
d_gene: NA
abundance: NA
v_gene: TRBV7-6
CDR3aa: CASSLAGGNTEAFF
CDR3nt: TGTGCCAGCAGCTTAGCAGGGGGGAACACTGAAGCTTTCTTT